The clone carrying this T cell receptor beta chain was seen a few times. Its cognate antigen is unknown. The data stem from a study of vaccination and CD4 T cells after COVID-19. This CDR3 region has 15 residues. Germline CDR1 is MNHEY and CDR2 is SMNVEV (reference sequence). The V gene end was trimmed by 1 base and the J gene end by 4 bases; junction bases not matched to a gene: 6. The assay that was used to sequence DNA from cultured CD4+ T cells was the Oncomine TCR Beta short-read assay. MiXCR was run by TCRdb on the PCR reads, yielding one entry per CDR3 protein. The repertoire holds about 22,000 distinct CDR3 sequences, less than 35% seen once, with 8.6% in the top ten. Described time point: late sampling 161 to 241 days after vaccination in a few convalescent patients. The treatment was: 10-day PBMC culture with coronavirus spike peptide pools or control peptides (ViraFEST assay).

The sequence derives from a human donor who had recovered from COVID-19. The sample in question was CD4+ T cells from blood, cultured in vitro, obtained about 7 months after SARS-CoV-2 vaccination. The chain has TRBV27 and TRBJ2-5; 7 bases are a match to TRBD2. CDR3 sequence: CASSLFAGVRETQYF. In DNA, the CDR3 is TGTGCCAGCAGTTTATTTGCGGGAGTGCGAGAGACCCAGTACTTC.